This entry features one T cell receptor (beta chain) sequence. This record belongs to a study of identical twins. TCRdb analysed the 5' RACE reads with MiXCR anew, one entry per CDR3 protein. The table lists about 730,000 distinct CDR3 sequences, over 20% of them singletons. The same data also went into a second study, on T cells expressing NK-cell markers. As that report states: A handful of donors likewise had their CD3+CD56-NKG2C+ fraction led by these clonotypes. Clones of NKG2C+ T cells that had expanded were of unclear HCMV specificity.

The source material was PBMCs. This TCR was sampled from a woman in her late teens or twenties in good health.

Written as DNA, the CDR3 is TGTGCCAGCAGCTTAGGTTTCCCAGATACGCAGTATTTT. Amino acid sequence: CASSLGFPDTQYF. The rearrangement uses TRBV11-3 and TRBJ2-3; D is ambiguous. Per the germline V gene, CDR1 is SGHNT and CDR2 is YENEEA. This CDR3 region has 13 residues. Trimming stripped 1 base from V and 4 bases from J, with 6 bases between.